This entry concerns a single T cell receptor beta chain. Naive CD8 cells lacked CD45RO and underwent positive selection for CCR7, leaving out terminally differentiated effector memory CD45RA+ cells. This CDR3 is built from 15 residues. These data are taken from a study of shared clonotypes between healthy human individuals. Clones were read by immunoSEQ multiplex PCR, and TCRdb kept only the in-frame ones, dropping some. The repertoire holds fewer than 850,000 clones, with 96% as singletons. Sequences were obtained from naive CD8+ T cells sorted from blood. This receptor was obtained from a man younger than 45 in good health. The chain joins TRBV12-2 to TRBJ1-1; TRBD1, the D gene given by the table, was not confirmed from the DNA. TRBV12-2 is listed as a pseudogene. Here the CDR3 reads CASRTQDRMDTEAFF. CDR3 sequence (DNA): TGTGCAAGTCGCACCCAAGACAGGATGGACACTGAAGCTTTCTTT.